This TCR beta chain originates from a study of tumor and adjacent non-tumor tissue in lung cancer. Overall study: Histology: about a dozen adenocarcinoma, a couple of squamous cell carcinoma, 1 small cell lung cancer. Study-wide findings and caveats: Significantly higher TCR diversity was found in tumor than normal lung. Top 100 clones took a larger repertoire share in normal lung.

A modified ARM-PCR protocol with three rounds of nested PCR amplified TCRbeta. TCRdb independently ran MiXCR on the multiplex PCR reads; one entry per CDR3 protein. The data show 120,000 to 150,000 distinct CDR3 sequences, about 71% seen once. The V gene's germline CDR1 is SGHNT and CDR2 YENEEA. This CDR3 has 17 amino acids. This sample's RNA came from whole unsorted tissue. Donors were chemotherapy-naive, newly diagnosed lung cancer surgical patients in China, August–November 2014. As concerns this clonotype: Its specificity is not known. The conserved phenylalanine or tryptophan is not found at the CDR3 terminus, so this likely reflects a read error.

The V and J genes are TRBV11-3 and TRBJ2-7, with TRBD1 as a possible D gene (6 bases). This receptor was obtained from a man aged 60-69 years with small cell lung cancer. The sample was lung tumor tissue. The chain's CDR3 is CASSPPGLGASSYEQYY. Written as DNA, the CDR3 is TGTGCCAGCAGCCCTCCGGGTTTGGGGGCCAGCTCCTATGAGCAGTACTAC.